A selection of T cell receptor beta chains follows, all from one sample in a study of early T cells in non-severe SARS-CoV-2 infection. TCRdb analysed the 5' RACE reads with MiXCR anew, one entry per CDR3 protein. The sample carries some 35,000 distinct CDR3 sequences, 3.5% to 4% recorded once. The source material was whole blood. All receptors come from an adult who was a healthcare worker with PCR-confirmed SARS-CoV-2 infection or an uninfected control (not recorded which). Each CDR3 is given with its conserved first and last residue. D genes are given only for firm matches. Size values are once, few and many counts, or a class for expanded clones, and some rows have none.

cdr3_aa: CASSPTGDEQYF
cdr3_nt: TGTGCCAGCAGCCCGACAGGGGACGAGCAGTACTTC
clone_size: many
d_call: TRBD1
v_call: TRBV14
j_call: TRBJ2-7

cdr3_aa: CASSVEARPDTQYF
cdr3_nt: TGTGCCAGCAGCGTAGAGGCCCGTCCAGATACGCAGTATTTT
clone_size: many
d_call: -
v_call: TRBV9
j_call: TRBJ2-3

cdr3_aa: CSVVAGVNSPLHF
cdr3_nt: TGCAGCGTTGTGGCAGGGGTTAATTCACCCCTCCACTTT
clone_size: medium-sized
d_call: -
v_call: TRBV29-1
j_call: TRBJ1-6

cdr3_aa: CASSLREMETQYF
cdr3_nt: TGTGCCAGCAGTTTACGGGAGATGGAGACCCAGTACTTC
clone_size: many
d_call: -
v_call: TRBV27
j_call: TRBJ2-5

cdr3_aa: CSARGLAGGYTDTQYF
cdr3_nt: TGCAGTGCTAGAGGGCTAGCGGGAGGGTACACAGATACGCAGTATTTT
clone_size: few
d_call: TRBD2
v_call: TRBV20-1
j_call: TRBJ2-3

cdr3_aa: CASSFRVGGEAFF
cdr3_nt: TGTGCCAGCAGTTTCCGGGTAGGAGGTGAAGCTTTCTTT
clone_size: many
d_call: -
v_call: TRBV27
j_call: TRBJ1-1

cdr3_aa: CASSPGTSVLSYTF
cdr3_nt: TGTGCCAGCAGCCCCGGGACATCGGTGCTCAGCTACACCTTC
clone_size: many
d_call: -
v_call: TRBV7-6
j_call: TRBJ1-2

cdr3_aa: CASSMGNYGYTF
cdr3_nt: TGTGCCAGCAGCATGGGAAACTATGGCTACACCTTC
clone_size: many
d_call: -
v_call: TRBV7-9
j_call: TRBJ1-2

cdr3_aa: CASSQVASGNEQFF
cdr3_nt: TGCGCCAGCAGCCAAGTTGCTAGCGGGAATGAGCAGTTCTTC
clone_size: many
d_call: TRBD2
v_call: TRBV4-1
j_call: TRBJ2-1

cdr3_aa: CSATNRENYGYTF
cdr3_nt: TGCAGTGCTACCAACAGGGAAAACTATGGCTACACCTTC
clone_size: many
d_call: -
v_call: TRBV20-1
j_call: TRBJ1-2

cdr3_aa: CASSGISQPQHF
cdr3_nt: TGTGCCAGCAGTGGGATAAGTCAGCCCCAGCATTTT
clone_size: many
d_call: -
v_call: TRBV12-3/TRBV12-4
j_call: TRBJ1-5

cdr3_aa: CASITGLSGANVLTF
cdr3_nt: TGTGCCAGCATAACAGGGCTTTCCGGGGCCAACGTCCTGACTTTC
clone_size: many
d_call: -
v_call: TRBV2
j_call: TRBJ2-6

cdr3_aa: CASSLRQGGGSGANVLTF
cdr3_nt: TGTGCCAGCAGCCTCAGACAGGGGGGCGGCTCTGGGGCCAACGTCCTGACTTTC
clone_size: many
d_call: TRBD1
v_call: TRBV7-9
j_call: TRBJ2-6

cdr3_aa: CASSPRTVGNTEAFF
cdr3_nt: TGTGCCAGCAGTCCCCGGACGGTAGGGAACACTGAAGCTTTCTTT
clone_size: many
d_call: -
v_call: TRBV2
j_call: TRBJ1-1

cdr3_aa: CASSLSLNSPLHF
cdr3_nt: TGTGCCAGCAGCTTGAGCCTTAATTCACCCCTCCACTTT
clone_size: many
d_call: -
v_call: TRBV7-2
j_call: TRBJ1-6

cdr3_aa: CASSLNSGSNTGELFF
cdr3_nt: TGTGCCAGCAGCTTAAATAGCGGGAGCAACACCGGGGAGCTGTTTTTT
clone_size: -
d_call: TRBD2
v_call: TRBV11-3
j_call: TRBJ2-2

cdr3_aa: CASSTTGGAYEQYF
cdr3_nt: TGTGCCAGCAGCACAACCGGGGGCGCCTACGAGCAGTACTTC
clone_size: many
d_call: -
v_call: TRBV9
j_call: TRBJ2-7

cdr3_aa: CASSRDWGLYNEQFF
cdr3_nt: TGTGCCAGCAGCCGGGACTGGGGACTTTACAATGAGCAGTTCTTC
clone_size: few
d_call: -
v_call: TRBV2
j_call: TRBJ2-1

cdr3_aa: CASTWDTETDTQYF
cdr3_nt: TGTGCCAGCACCTGGGACACTGAGACAGATACGCAGTATTTT
clone_size: -
d_call: -
v_call: TRBV7-2
j_call: TRBJ2-3

cdr3_aa: CASSALTSSGNEQFF
cdr3_nt: TGTGCCAGCAGCGCACTCACCTCCTCTGGGAATGAGCAGTTCTTC
clone_size: many
d_call: -
v_call: TRBV7-2
j_call: TRBJ2-1

cdr3_aa: CASDGTSGPRVEFF
cdr3_nt: TGTGCCAGCGACGGGACTAGCGGCCCAAGGGTGGAGTTCTTC
clone_size: many
d_call: TRBD2
v_call: TRBV2
j_call: TRBJ2-1

cdr3_aa: CASSQQENSPLHF
cdr3_nt: TGTGCCAGCTCACAACAGGAGAATTCACCCCTCCACTTT
clone_size: many
d_call: -
v_call: TRBV18
j_call: TRBJ1-6

cdr3_aa: CASSPGTRGGQETQYF
cdr3_nt: TGTGCTAGCAGCCCCGGGACACGAGGGGGCCAAGAGACCCAGTACTTC
clone_size: many
d_call: -
v_call: TRBV7-7
j_call: TRBJ2-5

cdr3_aa: CASSPTRDPSKDTEAFF
cdr3_nt: TGTGCCAGCAGCCCTACCCGGGACCCCTCGAAGGACACTGAAGCTTTCTTT
clone_size: many
d_call: -
v_call: TRBV7-8
j_call: TRBJ1-1

cdr3_aa: CATSDPGQMVETQYF
cdr3_nt: TGTGCCACCAGTGACCCCGGACAGATGGTAGAGACCCAGTACTTC
clone_size: many
d_call: -
v_call: TRBV24-1
j_call: TRBJ2-5

cdr3_aa: CASSFGQGNGYTF
cdr3_nt: TGTGCCAGCAGCTTCGGACAGGGTAATGGCTACACCTTC
clone_size: many
d_call: TRBD1
v_call: TRBV5-6
j_call: TRBJ1-2

cdr3_aa: CASLTPGLAGEIPRNEQFF
cdr3_nt: TGTGCCAGCCTCACCCCCGGACTAGCGGGAGAGATCCCTAGGAATGAGCAGTTCTTC
clone_size: few
d_call: TRBD2
v_call: TRBV6-6
j_call: TRBJ2-1

cdr3_aa: CASSPSGLNYGYTF
cdr3_nt: TGTGCCAGTAGTCCCTCGGGGCTTAACTATGGCTACACCTTC
clone_size: many
d_call: -
v_call: TRBV19
j_call: TRBJ1-2

cdr3_aa: CATATDADTQYF
cdr3_nt: TGTGCCACCGCTACTGACGCAGATACGCAGTATTTT
clone_size: few
d_call: -
v_call: TRBV12-3/TRBV12-4
j_call: TRBJ2-3

cdr3_aa: CSASDASGSNNNEQFF
cdr3_nt: TGCAGTGCTAGCGATGCTAGCGGGAGTAACAACAATGAGCAGTTCTTC
clone_size: many
d_call: TRBD2
v_call: TRBV20-1
j_call: TRBJ2-1

cdr3_aa: CASSLPGINEKLFF
cdr3_nt: TGTGCCAGCTCACTCCCGGGGATTAATGAAAAACTGTTTTTT
clone_size: -
d_call: -
v_call: TRBV18
j_call: TRBJ1-4

cdr3_aa: CASSWQGSNQPQHF
cdr3_nt: TGTGCCAGCAGTTGGCAGGGAAGCAATCAGCCCCAGCATTTT
clone_size: many
d_call: -
v_call: TRBV28
j_call: TRBJ1-5

cdr3_aa: CASSADGNTGELFF
cdr3_nt: TGTGCCAGCAGCGCGGACGGCAACACCGGGGAGCTGTTTTTT
clone_size: many
d_call: -
v_call: TRBV9
j_call: TRBJ2-2

cdr3_aa: CASSQDKAGGFSYEQYF
cdr3_nt: TGCGCCAGCAGCCAAGATAAGGCAGGGGGCTTCTCCTACGAGCAGTACTTC
clone_size: few
d_call: TRBD1
v_call: TRBV4-3
j_call: TRBJ2-7

cdr3_aa: CASSLDYSSSYNEQFF
cdr3_nt: TGTGCCAGCAGCTTAGATTACTCCTCCTCCTACAATGAGCAGTTCTTC
clone_size: many
d_call: -
v_call: TRBV11-3
j_call: TRBJ2-1

cdr3_aa: CASSAALVRADTQYF
cdr3_nt: TGTGCCAGCAGTGCCGCTCTAGTGAGGGCAGATACGCAGTATTTT
clone_size: -
d_call: -
v_call: TRBV12-3/TRBV12-4
j_call: TRBJ2-3

cdr3_aa: CASSLRTSGNTGELFF
cdr3_nt: TGTGCCAGCAGCCTACGGACTAGCGGGAACACCGGGGAGCTGTTTTTT
clone_size: -
d_call: TRBD2
v_call: TRBV3-1
j_call: TRBJ2-2

cdr3_aa: CASSPLRREGLDEQFF
cdr3_nt: TGTGCCAGCTCACCACTTAGGAGGGAGGGCCTTGATGAGCAGTTCTTC
clone_size: -
d_call: TRBD2
v_call: TRBV18
j_call: TRBJ2-1

cdr3_aa: CASALGGNTEAFF
cdr3_nt: TGTGCTAGTGCTTTAGGAGGAAACACTGAAGCTTTCTTT
clone_size: many
d_call: -
v_call: TRBV12-5
j_call: TRBJ1-1

cdr3_aa: CSARDWVSDTQYF
cdr3_nt: TGCAGTGCTAGAGACTGGGTTTCAGATACGCAGTATTTT
clone_size: many
d_call: -
v_call: TRBV20-1
j_call: TRBJ2-3

cdr3_aa: CAWSRGSTEAFF
cdr3_nt: TGTGCCTGGAGTCGGGGGTCCACTGAAGCTTTCTTT
clone_size: few
d_call: -
v_call: TRBV30
j_call: TRBJ1-1

cdr3_aa: CSARPSGRAYNEQFF
cdr3_nt: TGCAGTGCTAGACCTAGCGGGAGGGCCTACAATGAGCAGTTCTTC
clone_size: many
d_call: TRBD2
v_call: TRBV20-1
j_call: TRBJ2-1

cdr3_aa: CASSPTSGSYNEQFF
cdr3_nt: TGTGCCAGCAGCCCTACTAGCGGGAGCTACAATGAGCAGTTCTTC
clone_size: few
d_call: TRBD2
v_call: TRBV11-3
j_call: TRBJ2-1